The T cell receptor beta chain under discussion was sequenced for a study of OX40 agonist ivuxolimab in advanced cancers. TCRdb's table, derived via immunoSEQ multiplex PCR, lists solely in-frame clones and lacks some. The table shows around 86,000 clones, with roughly 90% occurring only once. The TCR originated in an adult with an advanced solid tumor such as melanoma, head and neck, liver or kidney cancer. The sequenced sample was CD4+ or CD8+ T cells sorted from blood, obtained in a trial of the OX40 agonist ivuxolimab.

CDR3 amino acids: CASSAGTSGINTQYF. CDR3 nucleotides: TGTGCCAGCAGTGCCGGGACTAGCGGGATAAATACGCAGTATTTT. The genes are TRBV6-5 and TRBJ2-3; 13 bases match TRBD2. V shed 5 bases, J shed 7 bases, and the junction held 6 bases outside the gene matches. This CDR3 has 15 residues. CDR1 and CDR2 from the germline V gene are MNHEY and SVGAGI.